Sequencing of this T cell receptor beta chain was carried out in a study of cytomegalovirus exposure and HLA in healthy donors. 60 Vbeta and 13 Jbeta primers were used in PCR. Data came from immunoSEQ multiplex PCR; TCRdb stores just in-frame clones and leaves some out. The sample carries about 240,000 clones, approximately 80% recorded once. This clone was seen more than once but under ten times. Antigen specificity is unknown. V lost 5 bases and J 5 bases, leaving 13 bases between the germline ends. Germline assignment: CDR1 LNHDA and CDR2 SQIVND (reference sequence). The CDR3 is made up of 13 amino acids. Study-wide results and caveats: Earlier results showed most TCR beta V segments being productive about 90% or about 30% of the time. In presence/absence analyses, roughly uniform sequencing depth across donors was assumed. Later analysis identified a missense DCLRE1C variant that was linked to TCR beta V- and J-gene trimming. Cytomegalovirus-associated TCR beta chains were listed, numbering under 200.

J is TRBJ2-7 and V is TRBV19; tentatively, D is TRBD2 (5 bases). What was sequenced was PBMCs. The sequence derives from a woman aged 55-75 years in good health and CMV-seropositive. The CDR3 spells CASSPEGLHEQYF. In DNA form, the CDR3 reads TGTGCCAGTAGTCCCGAGGGTCTGCACGAGCAGTACTTC.